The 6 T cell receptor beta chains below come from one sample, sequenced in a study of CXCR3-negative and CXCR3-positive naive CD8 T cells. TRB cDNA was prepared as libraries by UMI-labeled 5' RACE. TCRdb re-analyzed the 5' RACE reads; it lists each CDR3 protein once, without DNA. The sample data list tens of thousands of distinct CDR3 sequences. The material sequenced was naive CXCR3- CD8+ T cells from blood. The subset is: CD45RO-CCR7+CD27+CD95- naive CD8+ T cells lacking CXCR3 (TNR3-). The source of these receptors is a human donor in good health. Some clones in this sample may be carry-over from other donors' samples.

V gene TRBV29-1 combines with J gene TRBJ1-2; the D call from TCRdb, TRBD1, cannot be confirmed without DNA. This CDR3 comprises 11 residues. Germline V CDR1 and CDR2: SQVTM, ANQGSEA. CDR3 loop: CSARDNYGYTF.

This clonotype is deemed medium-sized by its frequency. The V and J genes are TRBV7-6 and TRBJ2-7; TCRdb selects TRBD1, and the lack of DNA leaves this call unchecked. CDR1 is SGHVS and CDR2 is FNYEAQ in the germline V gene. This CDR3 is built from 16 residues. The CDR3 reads CASSLASLGAGDEQYF.

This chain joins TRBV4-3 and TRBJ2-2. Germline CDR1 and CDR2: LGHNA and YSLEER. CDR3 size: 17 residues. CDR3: CASSQDTGTTNTGELFF.

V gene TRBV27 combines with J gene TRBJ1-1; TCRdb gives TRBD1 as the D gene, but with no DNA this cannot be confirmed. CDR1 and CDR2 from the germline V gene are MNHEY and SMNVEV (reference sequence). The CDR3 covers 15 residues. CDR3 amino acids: CASEGGVRGNTEAFF.

Here the CDR3 reads CASSKVGPNTEAFF. The V gene is TRBV21-1, the J gene TRBJ1-1. TRBV21-1 is an annotated pseudogene. This CDR3 spans 14 amino acids.

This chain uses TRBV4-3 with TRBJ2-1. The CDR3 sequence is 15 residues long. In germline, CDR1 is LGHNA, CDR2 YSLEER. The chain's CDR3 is CASSPDRGSYNEQFF.